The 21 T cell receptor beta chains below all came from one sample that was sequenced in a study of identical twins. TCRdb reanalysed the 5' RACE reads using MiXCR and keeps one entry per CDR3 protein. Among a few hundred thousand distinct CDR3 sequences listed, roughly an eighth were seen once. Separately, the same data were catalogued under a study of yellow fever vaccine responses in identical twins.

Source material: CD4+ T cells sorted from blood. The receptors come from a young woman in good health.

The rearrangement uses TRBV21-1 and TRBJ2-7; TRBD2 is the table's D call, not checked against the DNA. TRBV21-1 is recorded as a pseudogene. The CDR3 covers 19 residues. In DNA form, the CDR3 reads TGTGCCAGCAGCAAACGTCTGGGACTAGCGGGAAGTTGCGCCTACGAGCAGTACTTC. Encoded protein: CASSKRLGLAGSCAYEQYF.

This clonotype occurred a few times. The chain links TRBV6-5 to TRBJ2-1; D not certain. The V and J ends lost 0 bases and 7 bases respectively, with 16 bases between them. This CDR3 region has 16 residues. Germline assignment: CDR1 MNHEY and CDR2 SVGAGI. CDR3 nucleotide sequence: TGTGCCAGCAGTTACTCGGGCCAGTCCACCAGGAATGAGCAGTTCTTC. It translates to CASSYSGQSTRNEQFF.

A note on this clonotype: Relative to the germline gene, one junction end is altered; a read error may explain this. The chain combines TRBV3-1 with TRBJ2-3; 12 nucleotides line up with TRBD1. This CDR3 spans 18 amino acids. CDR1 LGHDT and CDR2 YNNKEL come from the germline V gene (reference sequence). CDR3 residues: CVSSQDTGQGADTDTQYF. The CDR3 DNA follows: TGTGTCAGCAGCCAAGATACGGGACAGGGGGCAGACACAGATACGCAGTATTTT.

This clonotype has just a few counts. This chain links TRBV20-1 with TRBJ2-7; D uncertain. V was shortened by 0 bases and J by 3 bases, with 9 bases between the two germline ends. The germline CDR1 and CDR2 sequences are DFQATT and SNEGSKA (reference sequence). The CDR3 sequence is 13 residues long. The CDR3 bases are TGCAGTGCTAGAGATCCGGCAGGCTACGAGCAGTACTTC. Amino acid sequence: CSARDPAGYEQYF.

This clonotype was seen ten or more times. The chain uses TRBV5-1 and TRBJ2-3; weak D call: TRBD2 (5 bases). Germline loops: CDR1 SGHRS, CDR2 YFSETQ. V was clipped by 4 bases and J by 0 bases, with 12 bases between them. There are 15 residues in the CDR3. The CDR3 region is CASSPLAGSTDTQYF. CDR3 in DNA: TGCGCCAGCAGCCCGCTGGCGGGTAGCACAGATACGCAGTATTTT.

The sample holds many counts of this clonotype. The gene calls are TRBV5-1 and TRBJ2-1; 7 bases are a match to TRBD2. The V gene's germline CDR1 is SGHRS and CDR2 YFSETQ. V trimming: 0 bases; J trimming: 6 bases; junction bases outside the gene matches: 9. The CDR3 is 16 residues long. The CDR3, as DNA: TGCGCCAGCAGCTTGGTGTTGCGGGGGTTCGGCAATGAGCAGTTCTTC. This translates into CASSLVLRGFGNEQFF. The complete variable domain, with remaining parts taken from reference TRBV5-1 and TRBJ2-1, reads KAGVTQTPRYLIKTRGQQVTLSCSPISGHRSVSWYQQTPGQGLQFLFEYFSETQRNKGNFPGRFSGRQFSNSRSEMNVSTLELGDSALYLCASSLVLRGFGNEQFFGPGTRLTVL.

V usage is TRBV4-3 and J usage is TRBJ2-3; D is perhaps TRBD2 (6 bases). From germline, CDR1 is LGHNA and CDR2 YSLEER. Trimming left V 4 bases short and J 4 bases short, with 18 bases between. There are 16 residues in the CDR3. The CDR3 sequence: CASSRGTPGSADTQYF. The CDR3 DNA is TGCGCCAGCAGCCGCGGGACTCCTGGTTCCGCAGATACGCAGTATTTT.

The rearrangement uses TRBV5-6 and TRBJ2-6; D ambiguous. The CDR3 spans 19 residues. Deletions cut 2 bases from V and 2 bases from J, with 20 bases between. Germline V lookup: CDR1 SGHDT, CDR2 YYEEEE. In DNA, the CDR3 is TGTGCCAGCAGCTTCAAGCGAGACGCCAAATATCCTGGGGCCAACGTCCTGACTTTC. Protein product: CASSFKRDAKYPGANVLTF.

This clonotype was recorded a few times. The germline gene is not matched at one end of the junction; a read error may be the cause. CDR3: CATSDPGRGRTSQPNEQFF. The CDR3 nucleotides are TGCGCCACCAGTGATCCGGGCAGGGGCAGGACTAGCCAGCCCAATGAGCAGTTCTTC. This sequence joins TRBV24-1 and TRBJ2-1; 8 nucleotides line up with TRBD2. Germline-derived CDR1 and CDR2 are KGHDR and SFDVKD. The CDR3 consists of 19 residues.

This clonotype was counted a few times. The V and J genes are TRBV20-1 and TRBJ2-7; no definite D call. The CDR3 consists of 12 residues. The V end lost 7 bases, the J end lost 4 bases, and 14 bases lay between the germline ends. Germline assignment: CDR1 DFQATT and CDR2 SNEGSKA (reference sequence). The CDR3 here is CSGHRDGYEQYF. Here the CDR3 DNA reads TGCAGTGGGCATAGGGATGGATACGAGCAGTACTTC.

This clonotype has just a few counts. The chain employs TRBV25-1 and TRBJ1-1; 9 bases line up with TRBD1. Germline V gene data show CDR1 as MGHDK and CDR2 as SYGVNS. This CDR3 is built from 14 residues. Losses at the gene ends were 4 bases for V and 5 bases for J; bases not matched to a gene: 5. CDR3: CASSVPGQGTEAFF. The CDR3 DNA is TGTGCCAGCAGTGTTCCGGGACAGGGAACTGAAGCTTTCTTT.

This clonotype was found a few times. DNA for the CDR3: TGCAGTGCCTCATTGAGGGGGACCACAGAGCAGTACTTC. This sequence encodes CSASLRGTTEQYF. The chain combines TRBV20-1 with TRBJ2-7; D may be TRBD1 (6 bases). V was pared by 6 bases and J by 7 bases, with 19 bases between. CDR3 size: 13 residues. Germline CDR1 and CDR2: DFQATT and SNEGSKA (reference sequence).

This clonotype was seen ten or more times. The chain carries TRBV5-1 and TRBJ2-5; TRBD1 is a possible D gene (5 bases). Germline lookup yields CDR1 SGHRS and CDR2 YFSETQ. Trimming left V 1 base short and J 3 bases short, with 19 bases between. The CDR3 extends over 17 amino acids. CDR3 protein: CASSLTTVDSPKETQYF. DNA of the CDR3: TGCGCCAGCAGCTTGACGACGGTTGACAGTCCCAAAGAGACCCAGTACTTC.

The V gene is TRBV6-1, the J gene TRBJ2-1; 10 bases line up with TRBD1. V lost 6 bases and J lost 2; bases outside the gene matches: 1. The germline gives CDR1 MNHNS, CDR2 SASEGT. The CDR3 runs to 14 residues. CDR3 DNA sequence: TGTGCCAGCAGGGGGACAGGGGCCTACAATGAGCAGTTCTTC. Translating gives CASRGTGAYNEQFF.

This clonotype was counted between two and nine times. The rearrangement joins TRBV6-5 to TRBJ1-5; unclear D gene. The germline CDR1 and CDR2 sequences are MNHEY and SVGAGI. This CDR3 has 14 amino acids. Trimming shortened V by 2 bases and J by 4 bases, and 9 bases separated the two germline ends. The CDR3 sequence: CASSYINSNQPQHF. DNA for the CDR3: TGTGCCAGCAGTTACATTAACAGTAATCAGCCCCAGCATTTT.

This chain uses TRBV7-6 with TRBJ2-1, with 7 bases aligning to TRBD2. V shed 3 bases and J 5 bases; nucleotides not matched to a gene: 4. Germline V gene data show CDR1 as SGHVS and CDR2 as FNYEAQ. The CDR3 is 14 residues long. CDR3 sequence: CASSLSSGHNEQFF. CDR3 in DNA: TGTGCCAGCAGCTTGTCTAGCGGACACAATGAGCAGTTCTTC. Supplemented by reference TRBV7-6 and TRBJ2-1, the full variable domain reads GAGVSQSPRYKVTKRGQDVALRCDPISGHVSLYWYRQALGQGPEFLTYFNYEAQQDKSGLPNDRFSAERPEGSISTLTIQRTEQRDSAMYRCASSLSSGHNEQFFGPGTRLTVL.

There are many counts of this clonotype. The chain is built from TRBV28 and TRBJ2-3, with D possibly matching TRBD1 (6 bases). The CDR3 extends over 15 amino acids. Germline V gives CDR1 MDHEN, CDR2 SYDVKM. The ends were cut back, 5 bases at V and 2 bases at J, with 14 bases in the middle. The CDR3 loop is CASSIGDKNTDTQYF. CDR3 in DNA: TGTGCCAGCAGTATCGGGGACAAAAACACAGATACGCAGTATTTT.

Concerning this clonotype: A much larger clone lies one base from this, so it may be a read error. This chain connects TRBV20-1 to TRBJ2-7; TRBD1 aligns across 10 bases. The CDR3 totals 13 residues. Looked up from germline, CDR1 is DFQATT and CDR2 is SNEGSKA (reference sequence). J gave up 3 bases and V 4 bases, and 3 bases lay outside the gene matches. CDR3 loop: CSAIRDRGYEQYF. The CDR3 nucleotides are TGCAGTGCTATCCGGGACAGGGGCTACGAGCAGTACTTC.

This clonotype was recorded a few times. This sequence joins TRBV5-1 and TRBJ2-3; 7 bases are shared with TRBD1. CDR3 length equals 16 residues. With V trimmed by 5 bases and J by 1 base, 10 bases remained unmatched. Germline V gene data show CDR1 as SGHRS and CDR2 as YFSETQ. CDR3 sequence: CASRPDRAGGTDTQYF. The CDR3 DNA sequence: TGCGCCAGCAGGCCAGACAGGGCTGGCGGCACAGATACGCAGTATTTT. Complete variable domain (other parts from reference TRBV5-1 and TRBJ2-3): KAGVTQTPRYLIKTRGQQVTLSCSPISGHRSVSWYQQTPGQGLQFLFEYFSETQRNKGNFPGRFSGRQFSNSRSEMNVSTLELGDSALYLCASRPDRAGGTDTQYFGPGTRLTVL.

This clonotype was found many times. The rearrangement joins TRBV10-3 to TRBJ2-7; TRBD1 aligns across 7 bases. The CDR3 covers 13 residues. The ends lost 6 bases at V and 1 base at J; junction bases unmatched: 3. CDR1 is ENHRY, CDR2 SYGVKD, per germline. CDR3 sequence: CAIRVTGSYEQYF. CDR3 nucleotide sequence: TGTGCCATCAGAGTGACAGGGTCCTACGAGCAGTACTTC.

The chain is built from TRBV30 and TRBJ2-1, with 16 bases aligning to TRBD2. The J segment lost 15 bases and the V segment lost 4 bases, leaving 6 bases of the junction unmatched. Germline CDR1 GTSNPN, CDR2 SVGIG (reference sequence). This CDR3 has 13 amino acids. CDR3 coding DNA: TGTGCCTGGACCGGGACTAGCGGGGGGGCCCTGTTCTTC. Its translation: CAWTGTSGGALFF.